This TCR beta chain is from a study of early T cells in non-severe SARS-CoV-2 infection. This CDR3 spans 13 amino acids. Germline V gives CDR1 SGHRS, CDR2 YFSETQ. Trimming removed 2 bases from V and 8 bases from J, with 10 bases in between. One entry per CDR3 protein results from TCRdb running MiXCR on the 5' RACE reads. This table holds 100,000 to 120,000 distinct CDR3 sequences, 10% to 15% found once. This clonotype appeared a few times. The sample here was whole blood, taken at baseline. The V and J genes are TRBV5-1 and TRBJ1-4; D possibly corresponds to TRBD1 (5 bases). The TCR originated in an adult who was a healthcare worker with PCR-confirmed SARS-CoV-2 infection or an uninfected control (not recorded which). As DNA, the CDR3 is TGCGCCAGCAGCTTTATTGCAGGGGAAAAACTGTTTTTT. Protein: CASSFIAGEKLFF.